This T cell receptor beta chain is drawn from a study of blood T cell repertoires in COVID-19. Study in general: COVID-19 samples, acute and convalescent, were from the United States, Italy and Spain.

The CDR3 contains 15 residues. V was clipped by 9 bases and J by 3 bases; unmatched bases: 7. Per the germline V gene, CDR1 is KGHDR and CDR2 is SFDVKD. Original handling: Cell counts per sample came from amplifying reference gene primers. TCRdb's copy holds only in-frame clones and misses some; the assay was immunoSEQ multiplex PCR. For V, J and clone size, that table is used; D and trimming come from the DNA. Of some 300,000 clones listed, more than 75% were seen once; the top ten hold roughly 1.3%. The rearrangement links TRBV24-1 to TRBJ2-2; the match to TRBD1 covers 9 bases. The receptor's source is a man in his 70s with acute or convalescent COVID-19. The sequenced sample consisted of peripheral blood. CDR3 loop: CATAGTGRDTGELFF. The DNA for the CDR3 is TGTGCCACCGCAGGGACAGGGCGGGACACCGGGGAGCTGTTTTTT.